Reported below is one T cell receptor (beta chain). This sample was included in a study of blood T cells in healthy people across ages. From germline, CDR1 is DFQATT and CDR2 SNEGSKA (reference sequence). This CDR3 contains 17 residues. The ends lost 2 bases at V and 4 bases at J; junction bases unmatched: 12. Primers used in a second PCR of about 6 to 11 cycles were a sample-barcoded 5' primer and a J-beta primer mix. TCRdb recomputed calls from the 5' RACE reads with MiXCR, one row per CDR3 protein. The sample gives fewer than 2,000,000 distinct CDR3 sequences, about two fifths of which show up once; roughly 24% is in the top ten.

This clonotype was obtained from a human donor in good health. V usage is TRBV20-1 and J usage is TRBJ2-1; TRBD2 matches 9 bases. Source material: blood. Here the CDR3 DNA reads TGCAGTGCTAGATCCCGGGCTAGCGGGGCACCTTACAATGAGCAGTTCTTC. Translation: CSARSRASGAPYNEQFF.